These 22 T cell receptor beta chains were all obtained from the same sample, sequenced in a study of blood T cells in healthy people across ages. A second about 6 to 12 cycle PCR used barcoded and J-beta primers. TCRdb redid the calling of the 5' RACE reads with MiXCR, one entry per CDR3 protein. This table holds approximately 700,000 distinct CDR3 sequences, 32% found once. The sequenced material came from blood. These receptors came from a woman aged 80 or over in good health.

In the case of this clonotype: This could be a read error, since a much larger clone is one nucleotide away. The rearrangement uses TRBV28 and TRBJ2-5; 12 positions match TRBD1. Trimming at V came to 10 bases and at J to 6 bases, leaving 15 bases not matched to a gene. The CDR3 has 16 amino acids. In germline, CDR1 is MDHEN, CDR2 SYDVKM. In nucleotides, the CDR3 is TGTGCCATCAGGAATCCCGGGACAGGGGGCTGGCAGACCCAGTACTTC. Amino acid sequence: CAIRNPGTGGWQTQYF.

This clonotype has ten or more counts. The chain employs TRBV2 and TRBJ1-2; tentatively, D is TRBD1 (5 bases). CDR3 size: 15 residues. Germline CDR1 is SNHLY and CDR2 is FYNNEI. The V end lost 6 bases, the J end lost 1 base, and 15 bases lay between the germline ends. CDR3 in amino acids: CASSISGGHNYGYTF. The CDR3 DNA follows: TGTGCCAGCAGCATTTCCGGGGGTCATAACTATGGCTACACCTTC.

This clonotype showed up just a few times. This chain links TRBV7-3 with TRBJ2-3; a weak D match, TRBD2 (6 bases). This CDR3 spans 16 amino acids. From germline, CDR1 is SGHTA and CDR2 FQGTGA. V lost 3 bases to trimming and J lost 2 bases, with 15 bases between them. The CDR3 here is CASSFGGRGPTDTQYF. CDR3 bases: TGTGCCAGCAGCTTCGGGGGAAGGGGTCCCACAGATACGCAGTATTTT. Full variable domain (outside the CDR3, taken from reference TRBV7-3 and TRBJ2-3): GAGVSQTPSNKVTEKGKYVELRCDPISGHTALYWYRQSLGQGPEFLIYFQGTGAADDSGLPNDRFFAVRPEGSVSTLKIQRTERGDSAVYLCASSFGGRGPTDTQYFGPGTRLTVL.

In this sample, this clonotype turned up many times. This chain links TRBV9 with TRBJ2-1, with TRBD2 as a possible D gene (5 bases). CDR3 length equals 15 residues. Germline V lookup: CDR1 SGDLS, CDR2 YYNGEE. V lost 3 bases and J 7 bases, leaving 17 bases between the germline ends. Here the CDR3 DNA reads TGTGCCAGCAGCGCGGGCGGGTCAATCGGGAATGAGCAGTTCTTC. Its translation: CASSAGGSIGNEQFF.

This clonotype has a count of ten or more. This chain joins TRBV4-1 and TRBJ2-5, with D tentatively TRBD1 (6 bases). V dropped 2 bases and J dropped 2 bases, with 9 bases sitting between them. Germline CDR1 reads MGHRA; CDR2 reads YSYEKL. CDR3 size: 14 residues. The CDR3 DNA is TGCGCCAGCAGCCAACTAACAGGGCAAGAGACCCAGTACTTC. It specifies CASSQLTGQETQYF.

This clonotype was detected only a few times. V and J are TRBV28 and TRBJ1-5, with D possibly TRBD1 on 6 matching bases. This CDR3 region has 14 residues. V lost 4 bases and J lost 4, with 11 bases in between. Germline CDR1 is MDHEN and CDR2 is SYDVKM. CDR3 sequence (DNA): TGTGCCAGCAGTTGGGGGACACATAATCAGCCCCAGCATTTT. It encodes CASSWGTHNQPQHF.

The chain joins TRBV10-3 to TRBJ2-5; 8 nucleotides agree with TRBD2. The CDR3 is 16 amino acids. Germline V CDR1 and CDR2: ENHRY, SYGVKD. Trimming at V came to 0 bases and at J to 4 bases, leaving 7 bases not matched to a gene. CDR3 nucleotides: TGTGCCATCAGTGAGTCGAATCCGGGAGGGCGAGAGACCCAGTACTTC. Protein: CAISESNPGGRETQYF.

The sample holds a few counts of this clonotype. The genes are TRBV5-1 and TRBJ2-5; 10 bases fit TRBD1. The J call is in doubt because the DNA end fits TRBJ2-7 better. CDR3 length: 14 amino acids. Germline CDR1 reads SGHRS; CDR2 reads YFSETQ. The CDR3 reads CASSAPGQGNEQYF. The CDR3 DNA sequence: TGCGCCAGCAGCGCGCCGGGACAGGGGAACGAGCAGTACTTC.

The chain carries TRBV29-1 and TRBJ1-1, with 8 bases matching TRBD1. This CDR3 region has 16 residues. CDR1 SQVTM and CDR2 ANQGSEA come from the germline V gene. The trim removed 5 bases at V and 3 bases at J, leaving 14 bases unmatched. The CDR3 reads CSVRQGARIGDTEAFF. CDR3 nucleotide sequence: TGCAGCGTTCGTCAGGGGGCAAGGATAGGGGACACTGAAGCTTTCTTT.

This clonotype was seen repeatedly, ten times or more. The chain links TRBV2 to TRBJ1-2; TRBD1 aligns across 9 bases. CDR1 SNHLY and CDR2 FYNNEI come from the germline V gene. After removal of 4 bases from V and 8 bases from J, the junction contained 11 bases not matched to a gene. This CDR3 has 15 amino acids. CDR3 protein: CASSGAGQGRGGYTF. CDR3 nucleotide sequence: TGTGCCAGCAGTGGGGCCGGACAGGGGCGTGGAGGCTACACCTTC. Full variable domain (remainder filled in from reference TRBV2 and TRBJ1-2): EPEVTQTPSHQVTQMGQEVILRCVPISNHLYFYWYRQILGQKVEFLVSFYNNEISEKSEIFDDQFSVERPDGSNFTLKIRSTKLEDSAMYFCASSGAGQGRGGYTFGSGTRLTVV.

This clonotype was seen ten or more times. The rearrangement links TRBV20-1 to TRBJ1-6; D is perhaps TRBD1 (5 bases). CDR3 length equals 13 residues. Germline CDR1 DFQATT, CDR2 SNEGSKA (reference sequence). Trimming cost V 6 bases and J 7 bases, with 13 bases left between them. DNA of the CDR3: TGCAGTGCCCTCTGGGACCAGAATTCACCCCTCCACTTT. This gives the protein CSALWDQNSPLHF.

This clonotype was seen more than once but under ten times. V is TRBV7-2 and J is TRBJ1-5; perhaps TRBD1 as D (5 bases). The CDR3 covers 19 residues. Trimming left V 4 bases short and J 0 bases short, with 22 bases between. Germline CDR1 is SGHTA and CDR2 is FQGNSA. The CDR3 coding sequence is TGTGCCAGCAGCTCAGTTAGGAACAATGAGGGGTATAGCAATCAGCCCCAGCATTTT. Its protein product is CASSSVRNNEGYSNQPQHF.

The table lists this clonotype with a few counts. A junction boundary mismatches the germline segment, possibly from a read error. This sequence joins TRBV5-6 and TRBJ1-6, with D unresolved. The CDR3 consists of 15 residues. The V gene's germline CDR1 is SGHDT and CDR2 YYEEEE. The CDR3 DNA sequence: TGTGCCTGCAGCCGACGGACGGTGGGTTATTCACCCCTCCACTTT. Its translation is CACSRRTVGYSPLHF.

This clonotype was seen only a few times. The chain couples TRBV14 to TRBJ2-3, with 8 bases identical to TRBD2. Trimming removed 0 bases from V and 3 bases from J; junction bases left unmatched: 8. This CDR3 is built from 17 residues. Germline V lookup: CDR1 SGHDN, CDR2 FVKESK. DNA for the CDR3: TGTGCCAGCAGCCAAGATGAAGCGGGGGTCGTGACAGATACGCAGTATTTT. Translation: CASSQDEAGVVTDTQYF.

There are many counts of this clonotype. The chain joins TRBV29-1 to TRBJ2-3; 9 bases are shared with TRBD1. J was trimmed by 0 bases and V by 0 bases; bases with no gene match: 13. The CDR3 length is 19 residues. Germline V gene data show CDR1 as SQVTM and CDR2 as ANQGSEA. The CDR3 region is CSVEDKGTGGFSSTDTQYF. The CDR3 region has the DNA TGCAGCGTTGAAGATAAGGGAACAGGGGGCTTTTCTAGCACAGATACGCAGTATTTT.

This clonotype was detected a few times. V is TRBV7-9 and J is TRBJ2-2; a weak D match, TRBD2 (6 bases). Germline values: CDR1 SEHNR, CDR2 FQNEAQ (reference sequence). The CDR3 runs 16 residues. V lost 4 bases and J 2 bases, leaving 14 bases between the germline ends. The CDR3 DNA follows: TGTGCCAGCAGCTCCGGATCGCGGGGAAACACCGGGGAGCTGTTTTTT. The encoded protein is CASSSGSRGNTGELFF.

In its sample, this clonotype was seen many times. The chain couples TRBV20-1 to TRBJ2-5, with 9 bases aligning to TRBD2. V gave up 0 bases and J gave up 3 bases; unmatched junction bases: 8. The CDR3 has 16 residues. Germline lookup yields CDR1 DFQATT and CDR2 SNEGSKA (reference sequence). DNA of the CDR3: TGCAGTGCTAGAGATACTGGCGCTAGCGGGGAAGAGACCCAGTACTTC. Translating it yields CSARDTGASGEETQYF.

This clonotype was detected many times. V usage is TRBV28 and J usage is TRBJ2-1; D call uncertain. The CDR3 is 12 residues long. The V gene lost 5 bases and the J gene lost 8 bases, with 10 bases spanning the gap. Germline V gene lookup returns CDR1 MDHEN and CDR2 SYDVKM. Written as DNA, the CDR3 is TGTGCCAGCAGTCTAAACAGTGATGAGCAGTTCTTC. Translation: CASSLNSDEQFF.

In regard to this clonotype: The CDR3 carries no conserved terminal phenylalanine or tryptophan, so it likely arises from a read error. The V and J genes are TRBV6-1 and TRBJ2-5; 12 nucleotides agree with TRBD2. V gave up 5 bases and J gave up 7 bases; unmatched junction bases: 17. CDR3 length: 18 amino acids. Germline CDR1 MNHNS, CDR2 SASEGT. This chain's CDR3 is CASSHRRGLAGGRATQYL. CDR3 in DNA: TGTGCCAGCAGTCATAGGAGAGGGCTAGCGGGGGGGCGGGCGACCCAGTACTTG.

The V and J genes are TRBV5-1 and TRBJ2-5; tentative D call: TRBD1 (7 bases). Germline CDR1 and CDR2: SGHRS and YFSETQ. V was clipped by 4 bases and J by 5 bases, with 18 bases between them. There are 15 residues in the CDR3. The CDR3 region has the DNA TGCGCCAGCAGCGCCCAGGGGGGCTCCAGGGAGACCCAGTACTTC. Encoded protein: CASSAQGGSRETQYF.

In its sample, this clonotype was seen many times. The chain has TRBV7-2 and TRBJ2-7; tentatively, D is TRBD2 (5 bases). Germline CDR1 is SGHTA and CDR2 is FQGNSA. V dropped 3 bases and J dropped 2 bases, with 11 bases sitting between them. This CDR3 is built from 14 residues. CDR3 nucleotide sequence: TGTGCCAGCAGCTTTGAGGGATCCGCCTACGAGCAGTACTTC. As protein: CASSFEGSAYEQYF.

A few counts support this clonotype. The V and J genes are TRBV10-3 and TRBJ2-1; TRBD1 matches at 7 bases. The V and J ends lost 6 bases and 4 bases, in that order; junction bases with no gene match: 18. The CDR3 runs to 18 residues. Germline V lookup: CDR1 ENHRY, CDR2 SYGVKD. CDR3 sequence (DNA): TGTGCCATCAGCACCGGGACAGAAATCTGGGGGACATACAATGAGCAGTTCTTC. This sequence encodes CAISTGTEIWGTYNEQFF.